A selection of T cell receptor beta chains follows, all from one sample in a study of T cell responses to AZD1222 COVID-19 vaccine. The method was immunoSEQ multiplex PCR; TCRdb's version includes in-frame clones alone and lacks a portion of them. The sample includes some 110,000 clones, about 88% of them seen just once. The sequencing here drew on peripheral blood, taken on day 0 of AZD1222 vaccination. The receptors derive from an adult in good health. Each CDR3 is given with its conserved first and last residue. D genes are given only for firm matches. The size field is filled for only some rows; it gives once, few, many or a size class.

j_call d_call v_call clone_size cdr3_nt cdr3_aa
TRBJ2-4 TRBD1 TRBV13 . TGTGCCAGCAGCGTTGACAGGGGACACATGGCCAAAAACATTCAGTACTTC CASSVDRGHMAKNIQYF
TRBJ2-3 . TRBV5-1 . TGCGCCAGCTTCCCTAGCGGCACAGATACGCAGTATTTT CASFPSGTDTQYF
TRBJ1-1 . TRBV6-4 . TGTGCCAGCAGCCCCTATAACAGGGCCCCCCAGGCGAACACTGAAGCTTTCTTT CASSPYNRAPQANTEAFF
TRBJ2-1 TRBD2 TRBV5-5 . TGTGCCAGCAGCCCGACTAGCGGGGGACCCTACAATGAGCAGTTCTTC CASSPTSGGPYNEQFF
TRBJ2-7 . TRBV4-2 . TGTGCCAGCAGCCCGGGGGTCCTTAGAAACTCCTACGAGCAGTACTTC CASSPGVLRNSYEQYF
TRBJ1-2 . TRBV27 . TGTGCCAGCAGTTTGAGGGACACCGCTAACTATGGCTACACCTTC CASSLRDTANYGYTF
TRBJ1-4 . TRBV27 . TGTGCCAGCAATGACCAGGAAAAACTGTTTTTT CASNDQEKLFF
TRBJ2-5 . TRBV7-3 once TGTGCCAGCAGCCCCAATCGGATGGAGACCCAGTACTTC CASSPNRMETQYF
TRBJ2-7 . TRBV4-1 . TGCGCCAGCAGCCAGCAGGACGGCTACGAGCAGTACTTC CASSQQDGYEQYF
TRBJ2-1 . TRBV3-1/TRBV3-2 . TGTGCCAGCAGCCAAGCTAAGGGAAGCGGTTACAATGAGCAGTTCTTC CASSQAKGSGYNEQFF
TRBJ2-7 . TRBV5-6 . TGTGCCAGCAGCTTTCTATCCGGGTCCCCTTCCTCCTACGAGCAGTACTTC CASSFLSGSPSSYEQYF
TRBJ1-1 . TRBV9 . TGTGCCAGCAGCGAGCGGACGAACACTGAAGCTTTCTTT CASSERTNTEAFF
TRBJ2-7 . TRBV7-8 . TGTGCCAGCAGCCTGGGACAAAACTACGAGCAGTACTTC CASSLGQNYEQYF
TRBJ2-2 . TRBV19 . TGTGCCACCAAGGGTCGGACAGAGAACACCGGGGAGCTGTTTTTT CATKGRTENTGELFF
TRBJ1-5 . TRBV19 . TGTGCCAGTAGTTCTAAAGGGAATCAGCCCCAGCATTTT CASSSKGNQPQHF